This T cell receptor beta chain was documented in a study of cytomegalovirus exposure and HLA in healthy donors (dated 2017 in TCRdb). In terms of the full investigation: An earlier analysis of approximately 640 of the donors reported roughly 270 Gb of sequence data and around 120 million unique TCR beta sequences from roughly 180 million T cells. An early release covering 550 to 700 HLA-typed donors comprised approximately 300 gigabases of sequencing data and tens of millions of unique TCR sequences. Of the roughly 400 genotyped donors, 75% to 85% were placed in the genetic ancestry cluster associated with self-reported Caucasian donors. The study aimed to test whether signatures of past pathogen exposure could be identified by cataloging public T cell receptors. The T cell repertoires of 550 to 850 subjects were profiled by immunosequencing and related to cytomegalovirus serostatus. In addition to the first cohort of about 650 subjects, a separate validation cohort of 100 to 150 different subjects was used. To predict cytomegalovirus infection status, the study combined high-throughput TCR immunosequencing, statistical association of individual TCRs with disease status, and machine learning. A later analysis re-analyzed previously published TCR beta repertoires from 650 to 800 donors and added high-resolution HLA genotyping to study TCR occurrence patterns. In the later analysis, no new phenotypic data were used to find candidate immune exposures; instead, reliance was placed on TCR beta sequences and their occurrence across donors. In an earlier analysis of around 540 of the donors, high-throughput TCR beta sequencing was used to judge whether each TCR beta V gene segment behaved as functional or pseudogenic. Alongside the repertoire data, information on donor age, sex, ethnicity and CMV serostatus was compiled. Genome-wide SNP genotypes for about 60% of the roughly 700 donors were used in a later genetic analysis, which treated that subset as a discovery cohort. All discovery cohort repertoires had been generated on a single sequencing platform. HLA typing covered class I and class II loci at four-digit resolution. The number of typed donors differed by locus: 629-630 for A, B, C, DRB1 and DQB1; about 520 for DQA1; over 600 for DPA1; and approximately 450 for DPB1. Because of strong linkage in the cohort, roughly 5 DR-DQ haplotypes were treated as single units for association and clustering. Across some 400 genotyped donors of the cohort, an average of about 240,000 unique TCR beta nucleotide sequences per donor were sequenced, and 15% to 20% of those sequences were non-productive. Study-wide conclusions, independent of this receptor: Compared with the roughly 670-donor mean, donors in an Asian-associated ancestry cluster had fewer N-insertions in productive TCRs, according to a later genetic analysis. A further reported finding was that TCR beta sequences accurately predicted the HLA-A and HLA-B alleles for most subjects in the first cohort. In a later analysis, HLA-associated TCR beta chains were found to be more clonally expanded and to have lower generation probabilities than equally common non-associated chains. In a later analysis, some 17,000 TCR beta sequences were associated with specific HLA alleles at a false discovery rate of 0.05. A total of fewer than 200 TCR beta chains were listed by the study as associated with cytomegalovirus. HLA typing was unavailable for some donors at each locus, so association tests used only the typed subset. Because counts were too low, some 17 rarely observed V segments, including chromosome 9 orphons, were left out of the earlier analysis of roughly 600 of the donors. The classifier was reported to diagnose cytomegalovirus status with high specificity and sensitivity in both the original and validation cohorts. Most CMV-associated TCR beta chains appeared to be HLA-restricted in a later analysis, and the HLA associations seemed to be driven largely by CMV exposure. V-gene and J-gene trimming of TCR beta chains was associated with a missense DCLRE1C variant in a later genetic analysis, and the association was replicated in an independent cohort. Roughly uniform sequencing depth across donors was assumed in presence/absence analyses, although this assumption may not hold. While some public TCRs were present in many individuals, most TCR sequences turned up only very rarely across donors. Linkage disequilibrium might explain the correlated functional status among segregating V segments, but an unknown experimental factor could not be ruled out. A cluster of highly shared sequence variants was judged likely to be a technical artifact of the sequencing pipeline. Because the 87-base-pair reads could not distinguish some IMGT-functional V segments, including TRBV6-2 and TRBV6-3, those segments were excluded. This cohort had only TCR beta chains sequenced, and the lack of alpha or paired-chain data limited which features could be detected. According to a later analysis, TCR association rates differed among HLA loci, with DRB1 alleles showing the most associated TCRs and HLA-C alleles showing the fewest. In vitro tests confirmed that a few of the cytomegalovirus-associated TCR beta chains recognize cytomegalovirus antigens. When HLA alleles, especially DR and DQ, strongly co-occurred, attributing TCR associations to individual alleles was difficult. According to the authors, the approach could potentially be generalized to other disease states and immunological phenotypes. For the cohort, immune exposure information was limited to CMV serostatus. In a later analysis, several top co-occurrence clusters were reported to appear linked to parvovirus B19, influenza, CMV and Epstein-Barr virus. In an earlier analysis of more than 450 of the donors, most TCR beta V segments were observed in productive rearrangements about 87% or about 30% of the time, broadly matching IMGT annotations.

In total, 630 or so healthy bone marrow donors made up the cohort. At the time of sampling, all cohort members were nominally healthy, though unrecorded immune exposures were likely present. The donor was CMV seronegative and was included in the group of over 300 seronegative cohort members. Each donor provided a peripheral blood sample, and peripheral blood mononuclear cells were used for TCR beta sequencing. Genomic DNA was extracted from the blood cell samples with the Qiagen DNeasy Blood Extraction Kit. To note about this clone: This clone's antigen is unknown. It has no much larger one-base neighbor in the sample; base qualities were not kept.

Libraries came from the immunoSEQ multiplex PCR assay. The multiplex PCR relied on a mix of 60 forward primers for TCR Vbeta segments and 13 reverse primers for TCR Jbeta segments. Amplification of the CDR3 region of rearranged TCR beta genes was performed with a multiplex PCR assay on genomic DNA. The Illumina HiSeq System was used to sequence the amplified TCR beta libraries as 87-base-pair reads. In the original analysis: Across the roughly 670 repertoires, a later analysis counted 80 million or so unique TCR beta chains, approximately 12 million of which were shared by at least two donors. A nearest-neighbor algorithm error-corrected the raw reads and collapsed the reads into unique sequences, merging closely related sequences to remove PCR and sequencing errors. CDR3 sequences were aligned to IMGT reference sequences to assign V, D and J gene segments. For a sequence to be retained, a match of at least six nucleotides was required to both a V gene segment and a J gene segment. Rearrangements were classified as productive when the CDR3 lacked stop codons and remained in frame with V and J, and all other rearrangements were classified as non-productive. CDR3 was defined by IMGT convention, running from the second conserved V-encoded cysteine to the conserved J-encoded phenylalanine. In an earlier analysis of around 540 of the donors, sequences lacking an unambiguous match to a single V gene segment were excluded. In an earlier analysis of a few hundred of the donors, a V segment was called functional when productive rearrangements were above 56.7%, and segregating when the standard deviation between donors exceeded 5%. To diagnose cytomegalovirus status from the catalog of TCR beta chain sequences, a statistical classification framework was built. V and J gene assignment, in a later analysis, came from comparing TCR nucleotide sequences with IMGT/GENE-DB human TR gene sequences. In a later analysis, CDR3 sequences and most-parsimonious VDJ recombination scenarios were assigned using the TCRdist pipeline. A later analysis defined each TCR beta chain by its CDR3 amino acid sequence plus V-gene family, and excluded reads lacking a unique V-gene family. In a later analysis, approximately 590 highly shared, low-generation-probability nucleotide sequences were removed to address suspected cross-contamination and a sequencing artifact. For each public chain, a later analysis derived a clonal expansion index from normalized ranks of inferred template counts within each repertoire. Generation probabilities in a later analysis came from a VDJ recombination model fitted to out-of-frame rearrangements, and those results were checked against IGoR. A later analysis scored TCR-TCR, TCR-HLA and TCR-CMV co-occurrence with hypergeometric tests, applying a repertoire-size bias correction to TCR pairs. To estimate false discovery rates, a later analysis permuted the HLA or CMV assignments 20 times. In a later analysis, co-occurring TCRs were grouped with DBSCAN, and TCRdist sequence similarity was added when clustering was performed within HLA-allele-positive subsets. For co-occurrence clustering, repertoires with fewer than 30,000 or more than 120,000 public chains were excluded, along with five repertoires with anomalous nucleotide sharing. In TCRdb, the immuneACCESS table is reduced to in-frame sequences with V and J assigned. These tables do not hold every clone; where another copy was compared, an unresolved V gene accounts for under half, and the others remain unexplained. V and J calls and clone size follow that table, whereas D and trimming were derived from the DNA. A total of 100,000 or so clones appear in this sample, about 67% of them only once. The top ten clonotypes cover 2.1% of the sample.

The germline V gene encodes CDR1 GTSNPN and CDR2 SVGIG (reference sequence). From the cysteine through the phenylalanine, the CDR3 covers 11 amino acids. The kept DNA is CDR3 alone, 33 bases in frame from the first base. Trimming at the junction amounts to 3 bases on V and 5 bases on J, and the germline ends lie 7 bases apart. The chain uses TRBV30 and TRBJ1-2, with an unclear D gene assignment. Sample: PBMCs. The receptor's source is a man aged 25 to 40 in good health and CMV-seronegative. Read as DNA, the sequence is TGTGCCTGGAGGTACAGTTATGGCTACACCTTC. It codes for CAWRYSYGYTF. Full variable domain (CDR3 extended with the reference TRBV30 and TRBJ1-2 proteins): SQTIHQWPATLVQPVGSPLSLECTVEGTSNPNLYWYRQAAGRGLQLLFYSVGIGQISSEVPQNLSASRPQDRQFILSSKKLLLSDSGFYLCAWRYSYGYTFGSGTRLTVV.